The clone carrying this TCR beta chain was counted between two and nine times. This record belongs to a study of beta chain features in type 1 diabetes. Background on the study: Across all samples, roughly 100,000,000 sorted cells were examined.

Every isolated RNA sample was fully reverse transcribed, so sequencing captured expressed TCRB transcripts. Only in-frame clones appear in the TCRdb table, and some are missing; sequencing was by immunoSEQ multiplex PCR. The repertoire includes approximately 300,000 clones, 8% to 13% of them detected once, and over 0.015% sits in the top ten. CDR1 and CDR2 from the germline V gene are MNHNY and SVGAGI (reference sequence). V trimming: 0 bases; J trimming: 3 bases; junction bases outside the gene matches: 2. The CDR3 is 15 amino acids. The rearrangement joins TRBV6-6 to TRBJ2-1; TRBD2 agrees at 7 bases. The sequencing input was naive CD4+ T cells from blood. This TCR derives from a woman in her 30s in good health. CDR3 nucleotide sequence: TGTGCCAGCAGTTACTCTCGCGGGAGCTACAATGAGCAGTTCTTC. It translates to CASSYSRGSYNEQFF.